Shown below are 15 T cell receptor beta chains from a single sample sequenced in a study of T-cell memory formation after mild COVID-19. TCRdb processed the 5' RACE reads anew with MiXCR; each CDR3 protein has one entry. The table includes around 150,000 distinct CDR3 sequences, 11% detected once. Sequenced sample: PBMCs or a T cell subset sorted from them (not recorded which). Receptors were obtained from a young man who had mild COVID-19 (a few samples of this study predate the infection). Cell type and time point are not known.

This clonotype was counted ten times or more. The CDR3 nucleotides read TGTGCCAGCAGCTTAGGAGGGAACACCGGGGAGCTGTTTTTT. This translates into CASSLGGNTGELFF. The rearrangement joins TRBV7-3 to TRBJ2-2; maybe TRBD2 (5 bases). The germline CDR1 and CDR2 sequences are SGHTA and FQGTGA. The CDR3 sequence is 14 residues long. The ends were cut back, 2 bases at V and 1 base at J, with 5 bases in the middle.

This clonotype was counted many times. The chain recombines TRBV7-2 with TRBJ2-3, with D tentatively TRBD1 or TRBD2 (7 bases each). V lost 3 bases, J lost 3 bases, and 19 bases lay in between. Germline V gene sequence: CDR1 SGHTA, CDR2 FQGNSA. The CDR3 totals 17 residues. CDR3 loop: CASSFQGGGEWTDTQYF. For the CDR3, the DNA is TGTGCCAGCAGCTTCCAGGGGGGAGGGGAATGGACAGATACGCAGTATTTT.

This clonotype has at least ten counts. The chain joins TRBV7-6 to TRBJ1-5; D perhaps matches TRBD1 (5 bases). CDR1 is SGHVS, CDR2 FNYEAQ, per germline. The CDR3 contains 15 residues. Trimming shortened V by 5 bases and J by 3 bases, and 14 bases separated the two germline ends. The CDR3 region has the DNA TGTGCCAGCAGCCAACAATCGGGGCTCAATCAGCCCCAGCATTTT. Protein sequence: CASSQQSGLNQPQHF. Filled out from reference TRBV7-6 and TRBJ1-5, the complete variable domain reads GAGVSQSPRYKVTKRGQDVALRCDPISGHVSLYWYRQALGQGPEFLTYFNYEAQQDKSGLPNDRFSAERPEGSISTLTIQRTEQRDSAMYRCASSQQSGLNQPQHFGDGTRLSIL.

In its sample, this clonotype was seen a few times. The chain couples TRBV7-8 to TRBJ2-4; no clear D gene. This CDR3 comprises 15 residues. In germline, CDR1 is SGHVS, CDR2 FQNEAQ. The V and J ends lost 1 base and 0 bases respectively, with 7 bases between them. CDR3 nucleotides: TGTGCCAGCAGCTTAGATCGGATAGCCAAAAACATTCAGTACTTC. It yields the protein CASSLDRIAKNIQYF.

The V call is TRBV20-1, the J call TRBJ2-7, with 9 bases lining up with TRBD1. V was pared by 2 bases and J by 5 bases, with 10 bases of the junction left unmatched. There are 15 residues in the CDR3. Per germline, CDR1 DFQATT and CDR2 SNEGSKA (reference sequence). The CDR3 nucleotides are TGCAGTGCTAGATACTCGGGACAGGGATCCCACGAGCAGTACTTC. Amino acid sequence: CSARYSGQGSHEQYF.

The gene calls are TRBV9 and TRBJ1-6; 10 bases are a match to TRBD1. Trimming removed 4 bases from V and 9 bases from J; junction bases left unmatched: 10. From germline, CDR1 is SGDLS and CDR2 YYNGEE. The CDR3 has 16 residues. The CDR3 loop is CASSPRARQGASPLHF. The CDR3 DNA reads TGTGCCAGCAGCCCCCGGGCTCGACAGGGGGCTTCACCCCTCCACTTT.

The DNA for the CDR3 is TGTGCCATCAGGCCCTTTTTGGACCAAGAGACCCAGTACTTC. Amino acid sequence: CAIRPFLDQETQYF. V gene TRBV10-3 combines with J gene TRBJ2-5; D is ambiguous. CDR1 and CDR2 (germline): ENHRY, SYGVKD. Between the trimmed V and J ends, which lost 6 bases and 0 bases, there was a span of 11 bases. The length of the CDR3 is 14 residues.

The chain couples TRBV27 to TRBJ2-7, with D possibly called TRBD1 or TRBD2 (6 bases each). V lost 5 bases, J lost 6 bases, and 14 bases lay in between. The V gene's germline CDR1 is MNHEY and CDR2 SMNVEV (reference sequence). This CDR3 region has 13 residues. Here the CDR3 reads CASSPEGGGEQYV. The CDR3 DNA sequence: TGTGCCAGCAGTCCGGAGGGGGGCGGCGAGCAGTACGTC.

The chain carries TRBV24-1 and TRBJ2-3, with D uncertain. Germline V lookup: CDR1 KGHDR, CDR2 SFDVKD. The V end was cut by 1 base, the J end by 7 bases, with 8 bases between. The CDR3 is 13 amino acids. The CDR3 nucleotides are TGTGCCACCAGTGATTTTGACTTCAATACGCAGTATTTT. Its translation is CATSDFDFNTQYF.

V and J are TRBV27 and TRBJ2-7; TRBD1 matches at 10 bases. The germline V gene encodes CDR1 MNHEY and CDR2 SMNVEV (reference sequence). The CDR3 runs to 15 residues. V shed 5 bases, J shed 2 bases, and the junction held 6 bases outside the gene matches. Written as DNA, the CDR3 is TGTGCCAGCAGTCGGACAGGGGGGAATACCTACGAGCAGTACTTC. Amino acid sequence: CASSRTGGNTYEQYF.

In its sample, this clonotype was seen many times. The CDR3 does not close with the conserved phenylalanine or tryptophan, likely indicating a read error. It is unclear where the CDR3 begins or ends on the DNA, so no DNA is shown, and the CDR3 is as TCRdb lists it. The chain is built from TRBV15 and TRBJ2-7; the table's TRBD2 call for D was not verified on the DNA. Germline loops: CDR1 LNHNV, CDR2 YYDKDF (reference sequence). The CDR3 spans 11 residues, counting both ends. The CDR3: CATNLSPRTNS.

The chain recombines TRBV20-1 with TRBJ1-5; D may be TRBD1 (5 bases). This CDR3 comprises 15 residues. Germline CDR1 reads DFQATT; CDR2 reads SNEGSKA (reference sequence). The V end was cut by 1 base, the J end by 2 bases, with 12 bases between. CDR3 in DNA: TGCAGTGCTAGAGTGAGGGGACTGCGCAATCAGCCCCAGCATTTT. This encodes CSARVRGLRNQPQHF.

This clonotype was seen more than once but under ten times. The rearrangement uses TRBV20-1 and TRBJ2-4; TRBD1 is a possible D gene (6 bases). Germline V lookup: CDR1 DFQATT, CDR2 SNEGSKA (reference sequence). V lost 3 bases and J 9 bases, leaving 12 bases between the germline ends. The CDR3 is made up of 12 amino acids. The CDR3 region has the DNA TGCAGTGCTAGCAGACAGGCCCCCATTCAGTACTTC. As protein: CSASRQAPIQYF.

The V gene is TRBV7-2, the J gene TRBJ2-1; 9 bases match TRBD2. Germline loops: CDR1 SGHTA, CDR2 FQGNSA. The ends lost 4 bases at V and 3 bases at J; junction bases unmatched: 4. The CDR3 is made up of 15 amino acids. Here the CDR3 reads CASSSFSGGYNEQFF. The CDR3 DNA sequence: TGTGCCAGCAGCTCCTTTAGCGGGGGCTACAATGAGCAGTTCTTC.

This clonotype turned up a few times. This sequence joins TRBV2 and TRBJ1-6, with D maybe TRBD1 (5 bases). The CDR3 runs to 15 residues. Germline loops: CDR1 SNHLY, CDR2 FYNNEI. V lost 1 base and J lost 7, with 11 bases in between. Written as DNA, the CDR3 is TGTGCCAGCAGTGAAGAACGAGCAGGGAATTCACCCCTCCACTTT. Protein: CASSEERAGNSPLHF.